This T cell receptor (beta chain) was sequenced for a study of blood T cells in healthy people across ages. Regarding the study as a whole: Diversity estimates from one million T cells were considered underestimates.

The CDR3 runs to 15 residues. The V and J ends lost 5 bases and 3 bases respectively, with 18 bases between them. The V gene's germline CDR1 is SQVTM and CDR2 ANQGSEA. Through a sample-barcoded 5' primer and a J-beta primer mix, a second PCR was run for about 6 to 12 cycles. TCRdb re-analysed the 5' RACE reads in MiXCR, keeping a single row per CDR3 protein. The table shows 1.5 million to 2 million distinct CDR3 sequences, with about 31% occurring only once. This clonotype was recorded many times. As yet, its antigen is unknown. The origin of this receptor is a woman in her thirties in good health. Sequencing input: blood. The chain joins TRBV29-1 to TRBJ2-3, with D tentatively TRBD1 (5 bases). CDR3 sequence: CSVYHRGSETDTQYF. Written as DNA, the CDR3 is TGCAGCGTTTATCATAGGGGTTCAGAAACAGATACGCAGTATTTT.